This TCR beta chain was recorded in a study of OX40 agonist ivuxolimab in advanced cancers. This clone was seen a few times. Assay: immunoSEQ multiplex PCR; the TCRdb copy retains only in-frame clones and omits some. The table shows approximately 60,000 clones, with about 83% occurring only once. CDR1 SEHNR and CDR2 FQNEAQ come from the germline V gene (reference sequence). The CDR3 contains 13 residues. Trimming shortened V by 3 bases and J by 5 bases, and 8 bases separated the two germline ends. This clonotype was obtained from an adult with an advanced solid tumor such as melanoma, head and neck, liver or kidney cancer. The specimen comprised CD4+ or CD8+ T cells sorted from blood, sampled in a trial of the OX40 agonist ivuxolimab. The V gene is TRBV7-9, the J gene TRBJ1-5; D is undetermined. In nucleotides, the CDR3 is TGTGCCAGCAGCTTTGGTGGGGATCAGCCCCAGCATTTT. Its translation is CASSFGGDQPQHF.